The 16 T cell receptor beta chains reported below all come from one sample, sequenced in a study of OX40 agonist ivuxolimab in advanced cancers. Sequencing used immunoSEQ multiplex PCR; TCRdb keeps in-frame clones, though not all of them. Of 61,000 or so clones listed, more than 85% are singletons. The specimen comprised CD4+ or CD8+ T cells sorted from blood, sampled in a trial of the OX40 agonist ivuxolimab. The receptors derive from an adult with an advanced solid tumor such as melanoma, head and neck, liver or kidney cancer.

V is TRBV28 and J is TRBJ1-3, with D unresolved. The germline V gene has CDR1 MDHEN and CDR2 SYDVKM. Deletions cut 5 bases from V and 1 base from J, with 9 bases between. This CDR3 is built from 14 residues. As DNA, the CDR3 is TGTGCCAGCAGTCAGGTGCAATCTGGAAACACCATATATTTT. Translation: CASSQVQSGNTIYF.

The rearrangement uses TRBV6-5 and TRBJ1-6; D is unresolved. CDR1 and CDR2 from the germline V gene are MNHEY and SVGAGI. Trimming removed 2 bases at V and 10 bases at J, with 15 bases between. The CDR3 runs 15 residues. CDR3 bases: TGTGCCAGCAGTTACGGAGGGTACACTGGATCACCCCTCCACTTT. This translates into CASSYGGYTGSPLHF.

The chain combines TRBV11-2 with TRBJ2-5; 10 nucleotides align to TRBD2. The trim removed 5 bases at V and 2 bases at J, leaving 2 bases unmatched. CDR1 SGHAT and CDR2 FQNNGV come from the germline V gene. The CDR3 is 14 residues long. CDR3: CASSPGLAQETQYF. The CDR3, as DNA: TGTGCCAGCAGCCCGGGACTAGCGCAAGAGACCCAGTACTTC.

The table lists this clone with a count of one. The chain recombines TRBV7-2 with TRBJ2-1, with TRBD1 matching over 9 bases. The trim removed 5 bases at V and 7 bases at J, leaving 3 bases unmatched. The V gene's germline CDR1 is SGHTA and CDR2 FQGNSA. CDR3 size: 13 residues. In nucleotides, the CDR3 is TGTGCCAGCAGCCCGGGGACAGGGAATGAGCAGTTCTTC. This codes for CASSPGTGNEQFF.

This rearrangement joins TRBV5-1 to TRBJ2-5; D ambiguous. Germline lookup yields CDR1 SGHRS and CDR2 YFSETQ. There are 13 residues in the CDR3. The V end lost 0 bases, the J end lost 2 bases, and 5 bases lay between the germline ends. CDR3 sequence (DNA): TGCGCCAGCAGCTTGGATATTCAAGAGACCCAGTACTTC. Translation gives CASSLDIQETQYF.

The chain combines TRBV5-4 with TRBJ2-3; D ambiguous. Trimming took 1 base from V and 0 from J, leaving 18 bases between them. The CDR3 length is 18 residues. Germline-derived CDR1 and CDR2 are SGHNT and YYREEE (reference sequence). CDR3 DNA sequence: TGTGCCAGCAGCTTGAGAATGTTAAGGACGCGAAGCACAGATACGCAGTATTTT. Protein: CASSLRMLRTRSTDTQYF.

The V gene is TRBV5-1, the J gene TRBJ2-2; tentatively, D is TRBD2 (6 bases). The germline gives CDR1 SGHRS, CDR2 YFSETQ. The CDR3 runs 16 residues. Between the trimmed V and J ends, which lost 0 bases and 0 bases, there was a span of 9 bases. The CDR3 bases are TGCGCCAGCAGCTTGGTAGCGGCTGCGAACACCGGGGAGCTGTTTTTT. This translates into CASSLVAAANTGELFF.

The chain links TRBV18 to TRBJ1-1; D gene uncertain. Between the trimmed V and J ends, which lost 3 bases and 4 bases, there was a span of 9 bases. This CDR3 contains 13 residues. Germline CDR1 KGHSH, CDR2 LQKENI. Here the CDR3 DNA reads TGTGCCAGCTCACCGGTGGGCTCCACTGAAGCTTTCTTT. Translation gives CASSPVGSTEAFF.

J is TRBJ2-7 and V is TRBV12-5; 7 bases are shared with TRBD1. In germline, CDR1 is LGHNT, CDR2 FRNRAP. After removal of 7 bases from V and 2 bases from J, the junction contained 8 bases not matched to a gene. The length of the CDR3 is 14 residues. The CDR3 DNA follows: TGTGCTAGTGCTCCGACAGGGACCCCCTACGAGCAGTACTTC. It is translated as CASAPTGTPYEQYF. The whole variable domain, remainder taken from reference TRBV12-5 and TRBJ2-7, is DARVTQTPRHKVTEMGQEVTMRCQPILGHNTVFWYRQTMMQGLELLAYFRNRAPLDDSGMPKDRFSAEMPDATLATLKIQPSEPRDSAVYFCASAPTGTPYEQYFGPGTRLTVT.

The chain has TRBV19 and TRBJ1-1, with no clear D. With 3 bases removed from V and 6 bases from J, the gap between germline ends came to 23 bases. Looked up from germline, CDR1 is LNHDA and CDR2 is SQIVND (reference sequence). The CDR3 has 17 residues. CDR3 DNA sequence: TGTGCCAGTAGTATCCGAGGACGTTCAGGACGGGTCCCTGAAGCTTTCTTT. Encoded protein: CASSIRGRSGRVPEAFF.

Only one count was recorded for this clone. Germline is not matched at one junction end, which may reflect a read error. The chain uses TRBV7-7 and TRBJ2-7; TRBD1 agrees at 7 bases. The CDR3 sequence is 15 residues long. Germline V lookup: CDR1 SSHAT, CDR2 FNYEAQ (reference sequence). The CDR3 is CASSSLQGDPYEQYF. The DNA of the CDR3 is TGTGCTAGCAGCTCACTCCAGGGGGACCCCTACGAGCAGTACTTC.

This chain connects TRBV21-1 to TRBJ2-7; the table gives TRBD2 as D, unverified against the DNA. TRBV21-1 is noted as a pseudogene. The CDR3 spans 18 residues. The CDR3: CASTPKASGPQQPYEQYF. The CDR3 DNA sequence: TGTGCCAGCACCCCCAAGGCTAGCGGGCCCCAACAACCGTACGAGCAGTACTTC.

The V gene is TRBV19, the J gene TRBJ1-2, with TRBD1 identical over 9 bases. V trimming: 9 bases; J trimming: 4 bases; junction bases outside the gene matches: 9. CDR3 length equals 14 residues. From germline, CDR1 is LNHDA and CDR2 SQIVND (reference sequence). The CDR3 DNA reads TGTGCCAGCCGGGACAGGGAAGGACTCTATGGCTACACCTTC. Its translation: CASRDREGLYGYTF. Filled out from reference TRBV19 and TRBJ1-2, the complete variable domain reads DGGITQSPKYLFRKEGQNVTLSCEQNLNHDAMYWYRQDPGQGLRLIYYSQIVNDFQKGDIAEGYSVSREKKESFPLTVTSAQKNPTAFYLCASRDREGLYGYTFGSGTRLTVV.

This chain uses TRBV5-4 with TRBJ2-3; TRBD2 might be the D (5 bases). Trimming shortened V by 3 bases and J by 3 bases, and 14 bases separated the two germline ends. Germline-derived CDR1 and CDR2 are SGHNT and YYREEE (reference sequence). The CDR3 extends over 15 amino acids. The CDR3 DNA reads TGTGCCAGCAGCTCGGATACAAGAGGGACAGATACGCAGTATTTT. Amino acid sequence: CASSSDTRGTDTQYF.

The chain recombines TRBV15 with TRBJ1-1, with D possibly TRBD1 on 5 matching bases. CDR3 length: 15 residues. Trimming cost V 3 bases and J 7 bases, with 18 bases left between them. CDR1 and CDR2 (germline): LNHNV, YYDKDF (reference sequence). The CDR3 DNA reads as TGTGCCACCAGCAGTGGTTTAAGACAGATTTTTGAAGCTTTCTTT. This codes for CATSSGLRQIFEAFF.

CDR3 bases: TGCACCAGCAGCCAATCCCGGGACAGGGCAATCACCTTC. Translated, it gives CTSSQSRDRAITF. V is TRBV1 and J is TRBJ1-2; the table's D call, TRBD1, has no DNA check behind it. TRBV1 is designated a pseudogene. The CDR3 length is 13 residues.